This entry lists 22 T cell receptor beta chains sequenced from one sample in a study of cytomegalovirus exposure and HLA in healthy donors (dated 2017 in TCRdb). To prepare the library, the immunoSEQ multiplex PCR assay was applied. TCRdb limited this immuneACCESS table to in-frame rearrangements with V and J called. A share of clones is missing; checked studies link under half to unresolved V genes, and the rest is unexplained. This sample is represented by about 160,000 clones; approximately 90% of them were singletons. The top ten clonotypes cover around 3% of the sample. Sequencing was carried out using PBMCs. The receptors were sampled from a young man in good health and CMV-seronegative.

V usage is TRBV2 and J usage is TRBJ2-1, with D possibly matching TRBD1 (6 bases). Trimming stripped 6 bases from V and 4 bases from J, with 16 bases between. Germline V gene lookup returns CDR1 SNHLY and CDR2 FYNNEI. The CDR3 covers 15 residues. CDR3 residues: CASSGPGDQYNEQFF. The CDR3 DNA sequence: TGTGCCAGCAGCGGCCCAGGGGATCAGTACAATGAGCAGTTCTTC.

This rearrangement joins TRBV6-5 to TRBJ2-7; 9 nucleotides align to TRBD1. Germline V CDR1 and CDR2: MNHEY, SVGAGI. Germline trimming cut 5 bases from V and 0 bases from J; bases unmatched to any gene: 5. The CDR3 covers 15 residues. CDR3 protein: CASSPTGGSSYEQYV. CDR3 DNA: TGTGCCAGCAGTCCCACAGGGGGCTCCTCCTACGAGCAGTACGTC.

This clone was counted a single time. This chain connects TRBV7-2 to TRBJ2-5, with D tentatively TRBD2 (5 bases). Trimming stripped 7 bases from V and 5 bases from J, with 17 bases between. Germline CDR1 reads SGHTA; CDR2 reads FQGNSA. There are 14 residues in the CDR3. CDR3 region: CASIPGSPGETQYF. CDR3 nucleotides: TGTGCCAGCATCCCGGGAAGCCCCGGGGAGACCCAGTACTTC.

This chain links TRBV28 with TRBJ2-6; TRBD1 matches 7 bases. The J segment lost 0 bases and the V segment lost 9 bases, leaving 2 bases of the junction unmatched. Germline V gene sequence: CDR1 MDHEN, CDR2 SYDVKM. The CDR3 is made up of 14 amino acids. The CDR3 is CASSGGSGANVLTF. The CDR3 DNA is TGTGCCAGTTCAGGGGGCTCTGGGGCCAACGTCCTGACTTTC. The full variable domain, with the rest looked up from reference TRBV28 and TRBJ2-6, is DVKVTQSSRYLVKRTGEKVFLECVQDMDHENMFWYRQDPGLGLRLIYFSYDVKMKEKGDIPEGYSVSREKKERFSLILESASTNQTSMYLCASSGGSGANVLTFGAGSRLTVL.

This sequence joins TRBV4-2 and TRBJ2-7; D is unclear. The CDR3 length is 17 residues. Germline assignment: CDR1 LGHNA and CDR2 YNFKEQ. Trimming pared 6 bases from V and 6 bases from J, leaving 27 bases between. The CDR3, as DNA: TGTGCCAGCAGTCAAAACCCTCCCGAGGTCGGCGTCCCCGAGCAGTACGTC. Protein product: CASSQNPPEVGVPEQYV.

This sequence joins TRBV4-1 and TRBJ1-2; D is uncertain. Germline CDR1 MGHRA, CDR2 YSYEKL. The CDR3 has 14 amino acids. Trimming pared 0 bases from V and 8 bases from J, leaving 13 bases between. The DNA for the CDR3 is TGCGCCAGCAGCCAAGATCGAGGGATCGGGGGCTACACCTTC. Its protein is CASSQDRGIGGYTF.

The chain joins TRBV5-6 to TRBJ1-2; D is unresolved. This CDR3 region has 13 residues. V was pared by 6 bases and J by 6 bases, with 15 bases between. Germline lookup yields CDR1 SGHDT and CDR2 YYEEEE. The CDR3 spells CASKKFSADGYTF. CDR3 coding DNA: TGTGCCAGCAAAAAATTCAGTGCCGATGGCTACACCTTC.

CDR3 residues: CASSSSLAGEDTQYF. CDR3 coding DNA: TGTGCCAGCAGTTCCAGTCTAGCGGGGGAGGATACGCAGTATTTT. The V and J genes are TRBV28 and TRBJ2-3; TRBD2 matches at 10 bases. Trimming cost V 4 bases and J 6 bases; bases outside gene matches: 7. Germline V gene data show CDR1 as MDHEN and CDR2 as SYDVKM. The CDR3 has 15 residues. Full variable domain (missing parts from reference TRBV28 and TRBJ2-3): DVKVTQSSRYLVKRTGEKVFLECVQDMDHENMFWYRQDPGLGLRLIYFSYDVKMKEKGDIPEGYSVSREKKERFSLILESASTNQTSMYLCASSSSLAGEDTQYFGPGTRLTVL.

A single count supports this clone. The chain carries TRBV5-1 and TRBJ2-5, with 11 bases matching TRBD2. The CDR3 is 17 amino acids. Germline values: CDR1 SGHRS, CDR2 YFSETQ. The junction had 10 bases not matched to a gene; V was cut back by 4 bases and J by 2 bases. For the CDR3, the DNA is TGCGCCAGCAGCCCCTCGCTAGGGACTAGCGGTCAAGAGACCCAGTACTTC. This sequence encodes CASSPSLGTSGQETQYF.

The V call is TRBV6-5, the J call TRBJ2-3; D is unresolved. This CDR3 is 12 amino acids long. Germline V gene data show CDR1 as MNHEY and CDR2 as SVGAGI. Between the trimmed V and J ends, which lost 5 bases and 6 bases, there was a span of 9 bases. CDR3 nucleotide sequence: TGTGCCAGCAGTCCAGAGGCGGATACGCAGTATTTT. Amino acid sequence: CASSPEADTQYF.

The chain joins TRBV4-2 to TRBJ1-1; no firm D call. V was cut by 0 bases and J by 0 bases, with 8 bases left in between. Germline loops: CDR1 LGHNA, CDR2 YNFKEQ. This CDR3 is 15 amino acids long. CDR3 coding DNA: TGTGCCAGCAGCCAAGATGCTATATTGAACACTGAAGCTTTCTTT. It translates to CASSQDAILNTEAFF.

V gene TRBV28 combines with J gene TRBJ1-2; 9 bases fit TRBD1. Germline loops: CDR1 MDHEN, CDR2 SYDVKM. Trimming at V came to 5 bases and at J to 6 bases, leaving 7 bases not matched to a gene. This CDR3 is built from 14 residues. The CDR3 DNA sequence: TGTGCCAGCAGTCCACACAGGGGGCGGGATGGCTACACCTTC. Translation: CASSPHRGRDGYTF.

The chain has TRBV7-2 and TRBJ1-1; TRBD1 is a possible D gene (5 bases). CDR1 is SGHTA, CDR2 FQGNSA, per germline. This CDR3 has 14 amino acids. Trimming left V 6 bases short and J 4 bases short, with 15 bases between. CDR3 in DNA: TGTGCCAGCAGACCAGGGTCGCGGAGCACTGAAGCTTTCTTT. Its protein is CASRPGSRSTEAFF.

This chain uses TRBV13 with TRBJ2-6; D gene ambiguous. This CDR3 is 15 amino acids long. With 10 bases removed from V and 0 bases from J, the gap between germline ends came to 13 bases. The germline V gene has CDR1 PRHDT and CDR2 FYEKMQ (reference sequence). CDR3 sequence (DNA): TGTGCCACCACTGACTCCTACTCTGGGGCCAACGTCCTGACTTTC. Its protein is CATTDSYSGANVLTF. Using reference TRBV13 and TRBJ2-6 for the parts outside the CDR3, the full variable domain is AAGVIQSPRHLIKEKRETATLKCYPIPRHDTVYWYQQGPGQDPQFLISFYEKMQSDKGSIPDRFSAQQFSDYHSELNMSSLELGDSALYFCATTDSYSGANVLTFGAGSRLTVL.

This clone was recorded a few times. The chain has TRBV12-2 and TRBJ1-3; TRBD1 reflects the table's D call only, with no check against the DNA. TRBV12-2 is a listed pseudogene. This CDR3 is built from 14 residues. The DNA of the CDR3 is TGTGCAAGTCGCTTAGGGGTATCAGGGAACACCATATATTTT. Protein product: CASRLGVSGNTIYF.

CDR3: CASSLDGGSTEAFF. Here the CDR3 DNA reads TGCGCCAGCAGCTTGGATGGCGGGAGCACTGAAGCTTTCTTT. The gene calls are TRBV5-1 and TRBJ1-1, with D hard to call. Trimming removed 0 bases from V and 4 bases from J, with 10 bases in between. Germline values: CDR1 SGHRS, CDR2 YFSETQ. The CDR3 consists of 14 residues.

This chain connects TRBV6-5 to TRBJ1-2; 7 bases are a match to TRBD1. The CDR3 length is 13 residues. V was pared by 6 bases and J by 8 bases, with 9 bases of the junction left unmatched. Germline V CDR1 and CDR2: MNHEY, SVGAGI. The CDR3 loop reads CASRRQGSRGYTF. The CDR3 DNA is TGTGCCAGCAGACGACAGGGCTCCAGGGGCTACACCTTC.

The chain links TRBV5-1 to TRBJ2-1; 10 bases map to TRBD1. CDR1 and CDR2 from the germline V gene are SGHRS and YFSETQ. The CDR3 is 15 amino acids. Germline trimming cut 3 bases from V and 7 bases from J; bases unmatched to any gene: 7. In DNA, the CDR3 is TGCGCCAGCAGCTCCGGGGGACAGGGGTTTAATGAGCAGTTCTTC. Protein product: CASSSGGQGFNEQFF.

This rearrangement joins TRBV7-6 to TRBJ2-7, with a weak D call TRBD2 (6 bases). The CDR3 is made up of 15 amino acids. Germline V gene lookup returns CDR1 SGHVS and CDR2 FNYEAQ. The V and J ends lost 1 base and 0 bases respectively, with 10 bases between them. CDR3 region: CASSLGGVVSYEQYF. CDR3 sequence (DNA): TGTGCCAGCAGCTTAGGGGGGGTTGTCTCCTACGAGCAGTACTTC.

This chain uses TRBV5-1 with TRBJ1-5, with a weak D call TRBD1 (5 bases). Germline assignment: CDR1 SGHRS and CDR2 YFSETQ. The V end was cut by 1 base, the J end by 2 bases, with 7 bases between. The CDR3 contains 14 residues. The CDR3 DNA sequence: TGCGCCAGCAGCTTGAGGGGTGGCAATCAGCCCCAGCATTTT. Translation gives CASSLRGGNQPQHF. Supplemented by reference TRBV5-1 and TRBJ1-5, the full variable domain reads KAGVTQTPRYLIKTRGQQVTLSCSPISGHRSVSWYQQTPGQGLQFLFEYFSETQRNKGNFPGRFSGRQFSNSRSEMNVSTLELGDSALYLCASSLRGGNQPQHFGDGTRLSIL.

The chain couples TRBV28 to TRBJ1-5; 8 bases align to TRBD1. The V gene end was trimmed by 6 bases and the J gene end by 4 bases; junction bases not matched to a gene: 8. The CDR3 is 15 residues long. Germline-derived CDR1 and CDR2 are MDHEN and SYDVKM. The CDR3 is CASSQSQGANQPQHF. In DNA form, the CDR3 reads TGTGCCAGCAGCCAGTCCCAGGGGGCGAATCAGCCCCAGCATTTT.

The chain couples TRBV27 to TRBJ2-3; D remains ambiguous. V dropped 6 bases and J dropped 3 bases, with 4 bases sitting between them. Germline V CDR1 and CDR2: MNHEY, SMNVEV (reference sequence). There are 11 residues in the CDR3. CDR3 residues: CASSATDTQYF. In DNA form, the CDR3 reads TGTGCCAGCAGCGCGACAGATACGCAGTATTTT.